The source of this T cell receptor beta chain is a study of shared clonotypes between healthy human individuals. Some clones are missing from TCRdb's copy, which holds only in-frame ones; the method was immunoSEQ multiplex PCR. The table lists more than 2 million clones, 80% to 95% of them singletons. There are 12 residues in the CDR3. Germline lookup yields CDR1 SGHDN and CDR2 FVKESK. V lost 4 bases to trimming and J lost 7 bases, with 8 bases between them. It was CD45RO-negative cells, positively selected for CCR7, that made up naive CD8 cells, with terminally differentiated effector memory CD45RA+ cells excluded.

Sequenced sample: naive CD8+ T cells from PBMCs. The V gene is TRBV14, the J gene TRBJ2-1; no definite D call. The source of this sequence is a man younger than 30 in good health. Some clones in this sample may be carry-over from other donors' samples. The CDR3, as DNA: TGTGCCAGCAGCCTCTATAGGAATGAGCAGTTCTTC. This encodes CASSLYRNEQFF.